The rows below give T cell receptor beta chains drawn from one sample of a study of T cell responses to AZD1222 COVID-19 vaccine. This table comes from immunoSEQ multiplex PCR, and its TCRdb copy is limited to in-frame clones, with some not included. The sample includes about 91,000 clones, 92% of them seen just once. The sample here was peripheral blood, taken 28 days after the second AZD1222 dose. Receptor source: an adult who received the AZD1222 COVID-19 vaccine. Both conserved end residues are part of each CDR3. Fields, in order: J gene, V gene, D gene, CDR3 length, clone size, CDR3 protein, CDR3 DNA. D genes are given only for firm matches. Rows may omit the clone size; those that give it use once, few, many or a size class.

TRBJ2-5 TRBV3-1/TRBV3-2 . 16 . CASSHPSRGLQETQYF TGTGCCAGCAGCCACCCTAGCCGAGGGCTCCAAGAGACCCAGTACTTC
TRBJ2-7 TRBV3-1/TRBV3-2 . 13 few CASSQAQAYEQYF TGTGCCAGCAGCCAAGCGCAGGCCTACGAGCAGTACTTC
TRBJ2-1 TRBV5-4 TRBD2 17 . CASSRLQLAGGDNEQFF TGTGCCAGCAGCCGCCTGCAACTAGCGGGGGGAGACAATGAGCAGTTCTTC
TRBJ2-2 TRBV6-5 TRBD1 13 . CASRRQGTGELFF TGTGCCAGCAGACGACAGGGGACCGGGGAGCTGTTTTTT
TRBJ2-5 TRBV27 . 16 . CASSLGVGGAQETQYF TGTGCCAGCAGTTTAGGAGTAGGGGGGGCTCAAGAGACCCAGTACTTC
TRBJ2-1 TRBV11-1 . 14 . CASSLAGGGDEQFF TGTGCCAGCAGCTTAGCGGGCGGTGGCGACGAGCAGTTCTTC
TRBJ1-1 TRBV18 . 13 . CASSPSSNTEAFF TGTGCCAGCTCACCTTCGTCTAACACTGAAGCTTTCTTT
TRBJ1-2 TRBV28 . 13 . CASSPPPSVGYTF TGTGCCAGCAGTCCCCCACCGAGTGTGGGCTACACCTTC
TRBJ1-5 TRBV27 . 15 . CASSLLGNSNQPQHF TGTGCCAGCAGTTTACTAGGGAATAGCAATCAGCCCCAGCATTTT
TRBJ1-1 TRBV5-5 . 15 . CASSFNWQGNTEAFF TGTGCCAGCAGCTTTAATTGGCAGGGGAACACTGAAGCTTTCTTT
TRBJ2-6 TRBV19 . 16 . CASSITGSSGANVLTF TGTGCCAGTAGTATTACAGGGAGCTCTGGGGCCAACGTCCTGACTTTC
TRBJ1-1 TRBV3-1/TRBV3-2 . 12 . CASSPQGSEAFF TGTGCCAGCAGCCCCCAGGGAAGTGAAGCTTTCTTT
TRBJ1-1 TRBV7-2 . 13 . CASSSRMNTEAFF TGTGCCAGCAGCTCACGGATGAACACTGAAGCTTTCTTT
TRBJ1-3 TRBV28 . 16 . CASSSSGVRPGNTIYF TGTGCCAGCAGTTCTTCCGGAGTTAGACCTGGAAACACCATATATTTT
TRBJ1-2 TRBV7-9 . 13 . CASSPGPIYGYTF TGTGCCAGCAGCCCGGGGCCAATCTATGGCTACACCTTC
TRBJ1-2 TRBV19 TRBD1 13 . CASSILQGDGYTF TGTGCCAGTAGTATACTACAGGGGGACGGCTACACCTTC
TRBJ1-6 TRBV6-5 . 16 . CASSYDQSSYNSPLHF TGTGCCAGCAGTTACGACCAGAGCTCCTATAATTCACCCCTCCACTTT
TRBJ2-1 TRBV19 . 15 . CASSFAGPPKDEQFF TGTGCCAGTAGTTTCGCGGGTCCTCCAAAGGATGAGCAGTTCTTC
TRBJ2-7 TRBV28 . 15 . CASSLTGPPSYEQYF TGTGCCAGCAGTTTAACAGGGCCTCCCTCCTACGAGCAGTACTTC
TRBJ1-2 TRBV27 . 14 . CASTYIGGMFGYTF TGTGCCAGCACATATATAGGGGGAATGTTCGGCTACACCTTC
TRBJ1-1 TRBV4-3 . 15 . CASSQGNIQNTEAFF TGCGCCAGCAGCCAAGGCAACATCCAGAACACTGAAGCTTTCTTT
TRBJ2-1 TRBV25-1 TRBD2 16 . CASSVIAGGPYNEQFF TGTGCCAGCAGTGTAATAGCGGGGGGACCCTACAATGAGCAGTTCTTC
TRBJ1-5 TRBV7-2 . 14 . CASTPGNLDQPQHF TGTGCCAGCACGCCCGGGAACCTTGATCAGCCCCAGCATTTT
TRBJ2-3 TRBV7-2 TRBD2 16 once CASSLGTSGGPDTQYF TGTGCCAGCAGCTTAGGTACTAGCGGGGGTCCGGATACGCAGTATTTT
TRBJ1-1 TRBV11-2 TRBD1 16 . CASSLDGTGFGTEAFF TGTGCCAGCAGCTTAGATGGGACAGGGTTTGGCACTGAAGCTTTCTTT
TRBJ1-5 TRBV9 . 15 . CASSPRAGGNQPQHF TGTGCCAGCAGCCCCCGTGCCGGGGGCAATCAGCCCCAGCATTTT
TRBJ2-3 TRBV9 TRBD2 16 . CASSVVSGGPWDTQYF TGTGCCAGCAGCGTAGTTAGCGGGGGGCCCTGGGATACGCAGTATTTT
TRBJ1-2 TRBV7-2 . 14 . CASSPLGGPYGYTF TGTGCCAGCAGCCCCCTTGGGGGTCCCTATGGCTACACCTTC
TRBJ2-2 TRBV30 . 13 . CAGGGQSTGELFF TGTGCCGGAGGGGGACAGTCCACCGGGGAGCTGTTTTTT
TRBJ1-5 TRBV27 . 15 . CASSLSRGVNQPQHF TGTGCCAGCAGTTTATCGCGAGGGGTGAATCAGCCCCAGCATTTT
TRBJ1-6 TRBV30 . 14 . CAWSSDPRNSPLHF TGTGCCTGGAGTTCAGACCCTCGGAATTCACCCCTCCACTTT